What follows are 10 T cell receptor beta chains derived from one specimen sequenced in a study of blood T cell repertoires in COVID-19. TCRdb's table, derived via immunoSEQ multiplex PCR, lists solely in-frame clones and lacks some. The profile covers 120,000 to 150,000 clones, with about 87% appearing a single time and under 3% taken by the ten largest. The sequenced material came from peripheral blood. These receptors were obtained from a human donor with COVID-19, enrolled during active disease. The donor label of this sample is uncertain.

This sequence joins TRBV25-1 and TRBJ1-2; possibly TRBD1 for D (6 bases). This CDR3 spans 15 amino acids. The germline gives CDR1 MGHDK, CDR2 SYGVNS. V was clipped by 6 bases and J by 0 bases, with 14 bases between them. In DNA form, the CDR3 reads TGTGCCAGCAGATCAGACAGGAGCTCTAACTATGGCTACACCTTC. Translation gives CASRSDRSSNYGYTF.

CDR3 DNA: TGTGCCAGCAGTAAAACAGGGCACTATGGCTACACCTTC. As protein: CASSKTGHYGYTF. The V and J genes are TRBV28 and TRBJ1-2; D possibly corresponds to TRBD1 (6 bases). The length of the CDR3 is 13 residues. Trimming cost V 5 bases and J 3 bases, with 10 bases left between them. Germline-derived CDR1 and CDR2 are MDHEN and SYDVKM.

This clone was counted once. The genes are TRBV19 and TRBJ2-7; TRBD1 matches 8 bases. The CDR3 totals 16 residues. Germline V lookup: CDR1 LNHDA, CDR2 SQIVND (reference sequence). V trimming: 10 bases; J trimming: 6 bases; junction bases outside the gene matches: 20. The CDR3 region has the DNA TGTGCCACCGCTCCCCAGGGGGCAATTATCTCGCTCGAGCAGTACTTC. Translation: CATAPQGAIISLEQYF.

A few counts support this clone. The chain joins TRBV11-3 to TRBJ1-1; the D gene is possibly TRBD1 (6 bases). V was pared by 1 base and J by 1 base, with 10 bases between. This CDR3 is built from 15 residues. Per the germline V gene, CDR1 is SGHNT and CDR2 is YENEEA. The chain's CDR3 is CASSLAVTGNTEAFF. CDR3 DNA: TGTGCCAGCAGCTTAGCCGTGACAGGGAACACTGAAGCTTTCTTT.

This chain uses TRBV19 with TRBJ1-6; no clear D. The V end lost 4 bases, the J end lost 7 bases, and 14 bases lay between the germline ends. The CDR3 covers 15 residues. Germline V CDR1 and CDR2: LNHDA, SQIVND (reference sequence). CDR3 sequence (DNA): TGTGCCAGTAGTACGATTTACGGGGAAAATTCACCCCTCCACTTT. It codes for CASSTIYGENSPLHF.

This chain joins TRBV7-2 and TRBJ1-3; D is undetermined. V lost 1 base and J 0 bases, leaving 4 bases between the germline ends. Germline values: CDR1 SGHTA, CDR2 FQGNSA. The CDR3 is 14 amino acids. The DNA of the CDR3 is TGTGCCAGCAGCTTAGACTACTCTGGAAACACCATATATTTT. Its translation is CASSLDYSGNTIYF.

This clone was seen only once. This chain joins TRBV6-1 and TRBJ1-2, with 7 positions matching TRBD1. Per the germline V gene, CDR1 is MNHNS and CDR2 is SASEGT. The CDR3 runs 14 residues. Trimming removed 1 base from V and 7 bases from J; junction bases left unmatched: 6. The CDR3 protein is CASSEDGTVLGYTF. As DNA, the CDR3 is TGTGCCAGCAGTGAAGACGGGACAGTCCTTGGCTACACCTTC.

The chain recombines TRBV7-3 with TRBJ2-1, with 8 bases that match TRBD2. Germline loops: CDR1 SGHTA, CDR2 FQGTGA. J lost 5 bases, V lost 5 bases, and 8 bases had no gene match. This CDR3 is built from 15 residues. The DNA for the CDR3 is TGTGCCAGCAGCCCTACCGGGGGGGCAGACAATGAGCAGTTCTTC. Translating it yields CASSPTGGADNEQFF.

The chain is built from TRBV5-1 and TRBJ1-1, with D unclear. There are 15 residues in the CDR3. V lost 1 base and J 1 base, leaving 11 bases between the germline ends. CDR1 and CDR2 (germline): SGHRS, YFSETQ. The CDR3 DNA reads TGCGCCAGCAGCTTGACTGACTTGGGGAACACTGAAGCTTTCTTT. Translation gives CASSLTDLGNTEAFF.

The V gene is TRBV9, the J gene TRBJ2-2; D not certain. The germline V and J ends were trimmed by 2 bases and 5 bases, with 22 bases remaining between them. The CDR3 consists of 18 residues. CDR1 SGDLS and CDR2 YYNGEE come from the germline V gene. The CDR3 protein is CASSVDHSPIVRTGELFF. CDR3 bases: TGTGCCAGCAGCGTCGACCACTCTCCCATAGTGCGGACCGGGGAGCTGTTTTTT.